This T cell receptor beta chain originates from a study of T-cell memory formation after mild COVID-19. Germline V CDR1 and CDR2: SGHRS, YFSETQ. The ends were cut back, 3 bases at V and 1 base at J, with 7 bases in the middle. The CDR3 runs to 13 residues. Libraries for TCRalpha and TCRbeta carried sample barcodes and unique molecular identifiers via 5'RACE. Each CDR3 protein gets one entry after TCRdb re-called the 5' RACE reads with MiXCR. The data contain approximately 100,000 distinct CDR3 sequences, roughly 25% of them seen just once; the ten biggest clones take up roughly 39%. The TCR was taken from a man aged 18 to 29 who had mild COVID-19 (a few samples of this study predate the infection). Cell type and time point are not known. The sequenced sample was PBMCs or a T cell subset sorted from them (not recorded which). The chain has TRBV5-1 and TRBJ1-1, with no clear D. The CDR3 protein is CASSSNPNTEAFF. The CDR3 DNA reads as TGCGCCAGCAGCTCGAACCCGAACACTGAAGCTTTCTTT.